This note documents a single T cell receptor beta chain sequence. The record originates from a study of T-cell memory formation after mild COVID-19. After 5'RACE with constant-segment primers, TCR alpha and TCR beta cDNA libraries carrying sample barcodes and UMIs were obtained. TCRdb used MiXCR to reprocess the 5' RACE reads, holding one entry per CDR3 protein. This repertoire shows 150,000 to 200,000 distinct CDR3 sequences, 13% to 15% found once; its top ten account for less than 15%. This CDR3 region has 19 residues. Germline CDR1 and CDR2: SGHTA and FQGNSA. The V and J ends lost 5 bases and 4 bases respectively, with 29 bases between them.

The rearrangement uses TRBV7-2 and TRBJ2-5; possibly TRBD1 for D (6 bases). The sequencing sample was made of PBMCs or a T cell subset sorted from them (not recorded which). This clonotype was sampled from an adult woman who had mild COVID-19 (a few samples of this study predate the infection). Cell type and time point are not known. The CDR3 DNA sequence: TGTGCCAGCAGCGCGCCGGTGGAACGATTTCAGGGGATAAGAGAGACCCAGTACTTC. It translates to CASSAPVERFQGIRETQYF.